The rows below give T cell receptor beta chains drawn from one sample of a study of PD-1 blockade in classical Hodgkin lymphoma. The table came from immunoSEQ multiplex PCR; TCRdb's copy has only in-frame clones and leaves some out. This sample has more than 85,000 clones, with roughly 89% found just once. Sequences were derived from peripheral blood mononuclear cells (PBMCs), sampled before the fourth cycle of nivolumab. Every receptor here comes from a human donor with classical Hodgkin lymphoma. Both conserved end residues are part of each CDR3.

>TRBJ2-1|TRBV6-6
CASSPGSGNTQFF
>TRBJ1-1|TRBV19
CASSGTGGGRTEAFF
>TRBJ2-5|TRBV7-2
CASSSEWTSQETQYF
>TRBJ2-7|TRBV15
CATSRANGFYYEQYF
>TRBJ2-3|TRBV21-1
CASSNLRGLRTDTQYF
>TRBJ1-1|TRBV9
CASSVEGVTATEAFF
>TRBJ2-7|TRBV4-1
CASSLRPDAYEQYF
>TRBJ2-5|TRBV6-5
CASSYMRESSETQYF
>TRBJ1-1|TRBV6-4
CASRESGRMNTEAFF
>TRBJ1-5|TRBV29-1
CSVEDGQGSNQPQHF
>TRBJ1-3|TRBV7-9
CASSLYTGGDGNTIYF
>TRBJ2-7|TRBV19
CASSIATGNYEQYF
>TRBJ1-5|TRBV18
CASSQGGQVNSNQPQHF